A selection of T cell receptor beta chains follows, all from one sample in a study of vaccination effects on CD4 cells after COVID-19. Data came from immunoSEQ multiplex PCR; TCRdb stores just in-frame clones and leaves some out. The sample includes some 41,000 clones, 66% of them seen just once. Which antigens these TCRs recognize remains unknown. The source was CD4+ T cells from PBMCs cultured with HCoV-OC43 spike peptides, collected before COVID-19 vaccination. These TCRs come from a human donor who received a COVID-19 vaccine. CDR3s include the opening cysteine and the closing phenylalanine or tryptophan. The order of the fields is CDR3 protein, CDR3 DNA, V gene, J gene, clone size, D gene. A D gene is named only where the DNA matches it firmly. Not all rows give a size; the values are once, few, many and, for expanded clones, a class.

CDR3 protein: CASSLLNTEAFF
CDR3 DNA: TGTGCCAGCAGTTTATTGAACACTGAAGCTTTCTTT
V gene: TRBV12-3/TRBV12-4
J gene: TRBJ1-1
clone size: once
D gene: -

CDR3 protein: CASSRTSGPTDTQYF
CDR3 DNA: TGTGCCAGCAGCCGGACTAGCGGACCCACAGATACGCAGTATTTT
V gene: TRBV11-2
J gene: TRBJ2-3
clone size: -
D gene: TRBD2

CDR3 protein: CASSEIGQPPRGELFF
CDR3 DNA: TGTGCCAGCAGTGAAATTGGGCAGCCTCCTAGGGGGGAGCTGTTTTTT
V gene: TRBV6-1
J gene: TRBJ2-2
clone size: once
D gene: -

CDR3 protein: CAIRLGGATEAFF
CDR3 DNA: TGTGCCATCAGACTCGGGGGGGCGACTGAAGCTTTCTTT
V gene: TRBV10-3
J gene: TRBJ1-1
clone size: -
D gene: -

CDR3 protein: CASSLQDSYNEQFF
CDR3 DNA: TGTGCCAGCAGCTTACAGGACAGCTACAATGAGCAGTTCTTC
V gene: TRBV5-8
J gene: TRBJ2-1
clone size: -
D gene: -

CDR3 protein: CASRIGTGSGQKAFF
CDR3 DNA: TGTGCCAGTAGGATAGGGACAGGATCGGGCCAGAAAGCTTTCTTT
V gene: TRBV19
J gene: TRBJ1-1
clone size: -
D gene: TRBD1

CDR3 protein: CASVRVGGGGQPQHF
CDR3 DNA: TGTGCCAGTGTACGTGTCGGAGGAGGAGGTCAGCCCCAGCATTTT
V gene: TRBV19
J gene: TRBJ1-5
clone size: -
D gene: -

CDR3 protein: CASSPGQETQYF
CDR3 DNA: TGTGCCAGCTCACCGGGCCAAGAGACCCAGTACTTC
V gene: TRBV18
J gene: TRBJ2-5
clone size: -
D gene: -

CDR3 protein: CACPKCWNYGYTF
CDR3 DNA: TGTGCCTGCCCAAAGTGTTGGAACTATGGCTACACCTTC
V gene: TRBV30
J gene: TRBJ1-2
clone size: -
D gene: -

CDR3 protein: CASSYSLQGGNTEAFF
CDR3 DNA: TGTGCCAGCAGTTACTCGTTACAGGGAGGCAACACTGAAGCTTTCTTT
V gene: TRBV6-5
J gene: TRBJ1-1
clone size: few
D gene: -

CDR3 protein: CASSLGVGLAGEEQYF
CDR3 DNA: TGTGCCAGCAGCTTAGGGGTTGGTCTAGCGGGAGAAGAGCAGTACTTC
V gene: TRBV11-2
J gene: TRBJ2-7
clone size: -
D gene: TRBD2

CDR3 protein: CASSLGQSDEQYF
CDR3 DNA: TGCGCCAGCAGCTTGGGCCAGAGCGACGAGCAGTACTTC
V gene: TRBV5-1
J gene: TRBJ2-7
clone size: -
D gene: -

CDR3 protein: CAISPDRNTGELFF
CDR3 DNA: TGTGCCATCAGCCCAGACAGGAACACCGGGGAGCTGTTTTTT
V gene: TRBV10-3
J gene: TRBJ2-2
clone size: -
D gene: -

CDR3 protein: CATGDYGYTF
CDR3 DNA: TGTGCCACGGGGGACTATGGCTACACCTTC
V gene: TRBV19
J gene: TRBJ1-2
clone size: few
D gene: -

CDR3 protein: CANIVLAGGFSNQPQHF
CDR3 DNA: TGTGCCAATATCGTCCTGGCAGGGGGCTTCTCCAATCAGCCCCAGCATTTT
V gene: TRBV19
J gene: TRBJ1-5
clone size: -
D gene: TRBD1

CDR3 protein: CASSMEGALAKNIQYF
CDR3 DNA: TGTGCCAGTAGTATGGAGGGTGCCTTAGCCAAAAACATTCAGTACTTC
V gene: TRBV19
J gene: TRBJ2-4
clone size: -
D gene: -

CDR3 protein: CASSLDSRHEQYF
CDR3 DNA: TGTGCCAGCAGCTTAGACTCTCGCCACGAGCAGTACTTC
V gene: TRBV7-9
J gene: TRBJ2-7
clone size: -
D gene: -

CDR3 protein: CSVVTGGDTQYF
CDR3 DNA: TGCAGCGTTGTGACAGGCGGGGATACGCAGTATTTT
V gene: TRBV29-1
J gene: TRBJ2-3
clone size: few
D gene: -

CDR3 protein: CASSPDRGTDTQYF
CDR3 DNA: TGCGCCAGCAGCCCGGACAGGGGCACAGATACGCAGTATTTT
V gene: TRBV5-1
J gene: TRBJ2-3
clone size: once
D gene: TRBD1

CDR3 protein: CATSRDTGTALVYTGELFF
CDR3 DNA: TGTGCCACCAGCAGAGATACCGGGACGGCCCTTGTGTACACCGGGGAGCTGTTTTTT
V gene: TRBV15
J gene: TRBJ2-2
clone size: -
D gene: -

CDR3 protein: CASSLSRGPTYEQYF
CDR3 DNA: TGTGCCAGCAGTTTATCGCGGGGACCGACCTACGAGCAGTACTTC
V gene: TRBV27
J gene: TRBJ2-7
clone size: few
D gene: -

CDR3 protein: CASSLLGSFSYEQYF
CDR3 DNA: TGTGCCAGCAGCCTTCTAGGGAGTTTTTCCTACGAGCAGTACTTC
V gene: TRBV6-5
J gene: TRBJ2-7
clone size: -
D gene: -

CDR3 protein: CASSLTGGTEAFF
CDR3 DNA: TGCGCCAGCAGCTTAACAGGGGGCACTGAAGCTTTCTTT
V gene: TRBV5-1
J gene: TRBJ1-1
clone size: -
D gene: TRBD1

CDR3 protein: CASSNGELFF
CDR3 DNA: TGTGCCAGCAGTAACGGGGAGCTGTTTTTT
V gene: TRBV12-3/TRBV12-4
J gene: TRBJ2-2
clone size: -
D gene: -

CDR3 protein: CASSLTGYEQFF
CDR3 DNA: TGCGCCAGCAGCCTAACCGGTTACGAGCAGTTCTTC
V gene: TRBV5-1
J gene: TRBJ2-1
clone size: -
D gene: -

CDR3 protein: CASSFFRGQVNTGELFF
CDR3 DNA: TGTGCCAGCAGTTTTTTTAGGGGACAGGTGAACACCGGGGAGCTGTTTTTT
V gene: TRBV27
J gene: TRBJ2-2
clone size: once
D gene: TRBD1

CDR3 protein: CASSELSHYGYTF
CDR3 DNA: TGTGCCAGCAGTGAATTAAGCCACTATGGCTACACCTTC
V gene: TRBV6-1
J gene: TRBJ1-2
clone size: -
D gene: -

CDR3 protein: CASSQGRGRATQYF
CDR3 DNA: TGTGCCAGCAGCCAAGGCAGAGGTAGGGCTACGCAGTATTTT
V gene: TRBV3-1/TRBV3-2
J gene: TRBJ2-3
clone size: few
D gene: -

CDR3 protein: CAISGTSGGHSSTDTQYF
CDR3 DNA: TGTGCCATCAGTGGGACTAGCGGGGGCCACTCTAGCACAGATACGCAGTATTTT
V gene: TRBV10-3
J gene: TRBJ2-3
clone size: -
D gene: TRBD2

CDR3 protein: CATSPDREQETQYF
CDR3 DNA: TGTGCCACCAGCCCAGACAGGGAACAAGAGACCCAGTACTTC
V gene: TRBV15
J gene: TRBJ2-5
clone size: -
D gene: TRBD1

CDR3 protein: CSASKTGEGYEQFF
CDR3 DNA: TGCAGTGCTAGTAAGACAGGGGAGGGCTATGAGCAGTTCTTC
V gene: TRBV20-1
J gene: TRBJ2-1
clone size: -
D gene: -